The 3 T cell receptor beta chains reported below all come from one sample, sequenced in a study of T cell responses to AZD1222 COVID-19 vaccine (dated by TCRdb to the early 2020s). The time point tag for this specimen amounts to: about 28 days (+/-7) after the second vaccine dose. Receptor libraries were prepared by the immunoSEQ multiplex PCR assay. TCRdb took this table from immuneACCESS and kept in-frame rearrangements with V and J called. Such tables lack part of the clones; where checked against another copy, unresolved V genes explain under half of the gap, and the rest is unexplained. This sample holds over 100,000 clones; about 90% were observed only once. The ten largest clones add up to around 2.6% of the sample. This material consisted of peripheral blood, taken 28 days after the second AZD1222 dose. The origin of the receptors is an adult who received the AZD1222 COVID-19 vaccine.

J is TRBJ2-2 and V is TRBV11-2; 8 bases map to TRBD1. V lost 8 bases, J lost 5 bases, and 7 bases stayed unmatched. There are 14 residues in the CDR3. Germline CDR1 SGHAT, CDR2 FQNNGV. DNA of the CDR3: TGTGCCAGCGCGACAGGGGTGAGGACCGGGGAGCTGTTTTTT. It codes for CASATGVRTGELFF.

This clone is a singleton in its sample. This rearrangement joins TRBV5-5 to TRBJ2-1; weak D call: TRBD1 (6 bases). Trimming cost V 1 base and J 0 bases, with 17 bases left between them. This CDR3 spans 18 amino acids. Germline CDR1 and CDR2: SGHKS and YYEKEE (reference sequence). CDR3: CASSLSRSGASSYNEQFF. In nucleotides, the CDR3 is TGTGCCAGCAGCTTGAGTAGGTCAGGGGCTTCCTCCTACAATGAGCAGTTCTTC.

The chain combines TRBV7-2 with TRBJ1-1; D is unclear. Germline assignment: CDR1 SGHTA and CDR2 FQGNSA. V dropped 1 base and J dropped 4 bases, with 13 bases sitting between them. CDR3 length equals 15 residues. The CDR3 here is CASSLVAGAGTEAFF. The CDR3 DNA follows: TGTGCCAGCAGCTTAGTGGCGGGCGCGGGCACTGAAGCTTTCTTT.